These T cell receptor beta chains were read from a single sample in a study of blood T cell repertoires in COVID-19. This table comes from immunoSEQ multiplex PCR, and its TCRdb copy is limited to in-frame clones, with some not included. The repertoire includes 250,000 to 300,000 clones, around 84% of them detected once, and around 15% sits in the top ten. The source material was PBMCs or T cells enriched from blood (not recorded which). Source of these receptors: a young man who had recovered from COVID-19. Both conserved end residues are part of each CDR3. A D gene is named only where the DNA matches it firmly. Clone size is given for some rows only: seen once, a few or many times, or a class if the clone is expanded.

once	NA	TRBV12-3/TRBV12-4	TRBJ1-2	CASISTANYGYTF	TGTGCCAGCATCTCGACAGCTAACTATGGCTACACCTTC
NA	NA	TRBV5-6	TRBJ2-1	CASSFWQASYNEQFF	TGTGCCAGCAGCTTCTGGCAGGCCTCCTACAATGAGCAGTTCTTC
NA	NA	TRBV11-3	TRBJ2-1	CASSLGAVYNEQFF	TGTGCCAGCAGCTTGGGGGCGGTCTACAATGAGCAGTTCTTC
NA	NA	TRBV7-2	TRBJ1-2	CASSSGTPNYGYTF	TGTGCCAGCAGTTCAGGGACTCCTAACTATGGCTACACCTTC
NA	NA	TRBV19	TRBJ1-6	CASRPQGTSGSPLHF	TGTGCCAGTAGGCCACAGGGAACGAGCGGATCACCCCTCCACTTT
NA	TRBD1	TRBV5-3	TRBJ1-2	CARSRGQRRGYTF	TGTGCCAGAAGCCGGGGACAGCGTCGTGGCTACACCTTC
NA	NA	TRBV3-1/TRBV3-2	TRBJ1-5	CASSQAEDQPQHF	TGTGCCAGCAGCCAAGCGGAGGATCAGCCCCAGCATTTT
NA	NA	TRBV6-1	TRBJ2-4	CASSARRGTGSENIQYF	TGTGCCAGCAGTGCCAGACGGGGAACAGGGAGCGAAAACATTCAGTACTTC
NA	NA	TRBV30	TRBJ1-4	CAWSAPGLMGDEKLFF	TGTGCCTGGAGTGCACCAGGACTCATGGGCGATGAAAAACTGTTTTTT
few	NA	TRBV5-1	TRBJ1-1	CASSSAGAPEAFF	TGCGCCAGCAGTAGTGCGGGGGCCCCAGAAGCTTTCTTT
NA	NA	TRBV7-6	TRBJ2-7	CASSLEYEQYF	TGTGCCAGCAGCCTGGAGTACGAGCAGTACTTC